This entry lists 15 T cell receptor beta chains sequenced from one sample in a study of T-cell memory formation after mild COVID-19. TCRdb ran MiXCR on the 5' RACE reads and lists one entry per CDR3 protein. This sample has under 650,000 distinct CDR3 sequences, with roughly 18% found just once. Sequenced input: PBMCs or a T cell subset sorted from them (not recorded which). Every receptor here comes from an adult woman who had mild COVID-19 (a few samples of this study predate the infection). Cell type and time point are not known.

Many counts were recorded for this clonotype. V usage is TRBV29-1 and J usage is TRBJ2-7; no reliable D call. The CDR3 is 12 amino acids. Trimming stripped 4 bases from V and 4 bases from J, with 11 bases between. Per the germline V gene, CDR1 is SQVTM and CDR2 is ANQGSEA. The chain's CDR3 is CSVAITAYEQYF. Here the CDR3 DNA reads TGCAGCGTTGCGATAACAGCGTACGAGCAGTACTTC.

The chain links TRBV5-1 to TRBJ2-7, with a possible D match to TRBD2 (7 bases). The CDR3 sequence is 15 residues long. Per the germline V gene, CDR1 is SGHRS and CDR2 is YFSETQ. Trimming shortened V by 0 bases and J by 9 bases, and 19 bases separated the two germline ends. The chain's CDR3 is CASSLGTGGLQGQYF. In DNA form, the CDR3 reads TGCGCCAGCAGCTTGGGGACGGGGGGCCTACAGGGGCAGTACTTC.

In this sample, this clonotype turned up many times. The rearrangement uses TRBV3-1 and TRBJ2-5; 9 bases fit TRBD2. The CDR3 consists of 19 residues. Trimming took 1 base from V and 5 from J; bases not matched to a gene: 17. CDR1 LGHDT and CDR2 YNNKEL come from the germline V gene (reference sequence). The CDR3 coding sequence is TGTGCCAGCAGCCAAGTTCCAATCCGCGGGAGGGCCTTCGGGGAGACCCAGTACTTC. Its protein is CASSQVPIRGRAFGETQYF.

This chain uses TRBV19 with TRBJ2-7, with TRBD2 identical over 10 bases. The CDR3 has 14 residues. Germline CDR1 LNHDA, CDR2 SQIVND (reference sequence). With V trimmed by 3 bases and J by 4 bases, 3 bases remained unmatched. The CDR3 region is CASSIASGSYEQYF. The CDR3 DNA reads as TGTGCCAGTAGTATCGCTAGCGGGAGTTACGAGCAGTACTTC. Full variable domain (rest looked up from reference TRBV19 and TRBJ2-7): DGGITQSPKYLFRKEGQNVTLSCEQNLNHDAMYWYRQDPGQGLRLIYYSQIVNDFQKGDIAEGYSVSREKKESFPLTVTSAQKNPTAFYLCASSIASGSYEQYFGPGTRLTVT.

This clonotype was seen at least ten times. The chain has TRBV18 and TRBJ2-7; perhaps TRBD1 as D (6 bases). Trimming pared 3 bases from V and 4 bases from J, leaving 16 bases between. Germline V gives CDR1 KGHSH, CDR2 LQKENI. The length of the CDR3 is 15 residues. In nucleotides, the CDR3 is TGTGCCAGCTCACCGGCAGTCTCAGGGGCTTACGAGCAGTACTTC. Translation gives CASSPAVSGAYEQYF.

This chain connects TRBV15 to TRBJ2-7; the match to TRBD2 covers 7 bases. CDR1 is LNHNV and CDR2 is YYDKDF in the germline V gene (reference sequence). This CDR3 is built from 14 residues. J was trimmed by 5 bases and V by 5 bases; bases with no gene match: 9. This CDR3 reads CATSFGLDYNEQYF. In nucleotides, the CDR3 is TGTGCCACCAGCTTCGGACTAGATTATAACGAGCAGTACTTC.

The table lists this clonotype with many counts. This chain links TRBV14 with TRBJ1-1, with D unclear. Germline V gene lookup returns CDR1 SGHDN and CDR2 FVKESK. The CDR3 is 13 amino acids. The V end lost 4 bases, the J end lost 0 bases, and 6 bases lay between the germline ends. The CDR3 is CASSPRMNTEAFF. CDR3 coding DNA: TGTGCCAGCAGCCCAAGGATGAACACTGAAGCTTTCTTT.

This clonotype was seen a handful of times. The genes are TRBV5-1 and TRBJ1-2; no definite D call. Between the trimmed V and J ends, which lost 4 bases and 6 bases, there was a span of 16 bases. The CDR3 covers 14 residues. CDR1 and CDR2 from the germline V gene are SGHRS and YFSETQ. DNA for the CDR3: TGCGCCAGCAGCCTCGACCGGGCCACCGATGGCTACACCTTC. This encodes CASSLDRATDGYTF.

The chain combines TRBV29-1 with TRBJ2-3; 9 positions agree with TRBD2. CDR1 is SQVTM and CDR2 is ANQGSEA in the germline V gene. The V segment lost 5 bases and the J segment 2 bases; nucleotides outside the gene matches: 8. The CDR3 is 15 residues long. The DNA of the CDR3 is TGCAGCGTTTCCGCCCTAGCGGGAAACACAGATACGCAGTATTTT. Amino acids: CSVSALAGNTDTQYF.

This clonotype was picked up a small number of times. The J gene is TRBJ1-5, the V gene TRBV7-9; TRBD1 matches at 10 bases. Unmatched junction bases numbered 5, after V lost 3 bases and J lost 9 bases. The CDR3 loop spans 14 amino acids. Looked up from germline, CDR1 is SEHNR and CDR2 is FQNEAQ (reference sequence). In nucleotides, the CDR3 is TGTGCCAGCAGCTTCGACAGGGGGCGTGGGCCCCAGCATTTT. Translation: CASSFDRGRGPQHF.

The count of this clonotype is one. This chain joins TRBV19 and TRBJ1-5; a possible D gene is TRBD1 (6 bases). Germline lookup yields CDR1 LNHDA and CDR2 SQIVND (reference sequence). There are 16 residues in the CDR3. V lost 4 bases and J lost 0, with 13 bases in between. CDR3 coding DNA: TGTGCCAGTAGTACCGAGACAGGTTATAGCAATCAGCCCCAGCATTTT. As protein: CASSTETGYSNQPQHF.

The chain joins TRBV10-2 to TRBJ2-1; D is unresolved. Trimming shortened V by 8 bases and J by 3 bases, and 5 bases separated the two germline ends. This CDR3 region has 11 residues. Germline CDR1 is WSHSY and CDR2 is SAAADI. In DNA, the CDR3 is TGCGCCAGCGGAGTCTACAATGAGCAGTTCTTC. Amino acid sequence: CASGVYNEQFF.

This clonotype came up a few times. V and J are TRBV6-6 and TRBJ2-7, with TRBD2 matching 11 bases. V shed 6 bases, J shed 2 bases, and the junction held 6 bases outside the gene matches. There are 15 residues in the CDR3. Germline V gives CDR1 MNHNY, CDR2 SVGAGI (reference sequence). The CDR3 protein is CASRAGTSGTYEQYF. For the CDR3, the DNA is TGTGCCAGCAGAGCCGGGACTAGCGGAACCTACGAGCAGTACTTC.

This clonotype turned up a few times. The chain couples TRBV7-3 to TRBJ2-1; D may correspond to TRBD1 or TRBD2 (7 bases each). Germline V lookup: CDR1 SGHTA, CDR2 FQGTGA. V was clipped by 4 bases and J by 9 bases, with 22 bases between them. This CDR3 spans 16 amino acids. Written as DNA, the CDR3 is TGTGCCAGCAGCTACGTGACAGGGTTCGGCGGGGGTGAGCAGTTCTTC. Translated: CASSYVTGFGGGEQFF.

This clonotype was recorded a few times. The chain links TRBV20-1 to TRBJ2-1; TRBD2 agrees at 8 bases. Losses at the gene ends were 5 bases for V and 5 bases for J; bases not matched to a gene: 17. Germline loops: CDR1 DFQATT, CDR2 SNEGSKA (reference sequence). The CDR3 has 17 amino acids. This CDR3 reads CSASSGRPPWRDNEQFF. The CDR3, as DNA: TGCAGTGCTTCCAGCGGGAGACCCCCCTGGCGGGACAATGAGCAGTTCTTC.